A single sample is the source of the 29 T cell receptor beta chains below, sequenced in a study of T cell changes during pregnancy in multiple sclerosis. The table came from immunoSEQ multiplex PCR; TCRdb's copy has only in-frame clones and leaves some out. The sample lists approximately 93,000 clones, approximately 90% seen once, with about 0.95% in the top ten. Sample: peripheral blood, taken before pregnancy. The receptors derive from a female donor with multiple sclerosis, enrolled in a pregnancy study.

This rearrangement joins TRBV30 to TRBJ1-4; TRBD1 matches at 7 bases. Trimming at V came to 1 base and at J to 8 bases, leaving 19 bases not matched to a gene. The CDR3 spans 18 residues. The V gene's germline CDR1 is GTSNPN and CDR2 SVGIG (reference sequence). CDR3 in amino acids: CAWSESRQGMAVWEKLFF. The CDR3 coding sequence is TGTGCCTGGAGTGAGAGTAGACAGGGTATGGCCGTCTGGGAAAAACTGTTTTTT.

The chain links TRBV20-1 to TRBJ1-1; no clear D gene. The CDR3 is made up of 11 amino acids. CDR1 is DFQATT, CDR2 SNEGSKA, per germline (reference sequence). The germline V and J ends were trimmed by 0 bases and 10 bases, with 9 bases remaining between them. The CDR3 is CSARDYQVAFF. The CDR3 DNA sequence: TGCAGTGCTAGAGATTATCAGGTAGCTTTCTTT.

The V call is TRBV5-1, the J call TRBJ2-7; 16 nucleotides agree with TRBD2. The V gene end was trimmed by 0 bases and the J gene end by 4 bases; junction bases not matched to a gene: 1. Looked up from germline, CDR1 is SGHRS and CDR2 is YFSETQ. This CDR3 is built from 16 residues. The CDR3 DNA sequence: TGCGCCAGCAGCTTGGTGGGACTAGCGGGAGGGTACGAGCAGTACTTC. Amino acids: CASSLVGLAGGYEQYF.

The V gene is TRBV5-1, the J gene TRBJ2-2, with 7 positions matching TRBD2. Germline-derived CDR1 and CDR2 are SGHRS and YFSETQ. With V trimmed by 8 bases and J by 4 bases, 17 bases remained unmatched. This CDR3 spans 17 amino acids. This CDR3 is CASRGGAGLARTGELFF. The CDR3 bases are TGCGCCAGTAGGGGAGGGGCTGGACTCGCTCGCACCGGGGAGCTGTTTTTT. The full variable domain, its missing parts supplied by reference TRBV5-1 and TRBJ2-2, is KAGVTQTPRYLIKTRGQQVTLSCSPISGHRSVSWYQQTPGQGLQFLFEYFSETQRNKGNFPGRFSGRQFSNSRSEMNVSTLELGDSALYLCASRGGAGLARTGELFFGEGSRLTVL.

J is TRBJ2-3 and V is TRBV15; 14 bases align to TRBD2. Germline trimming cut 5 bases from V and 5 bases from J; bases unmatched to any gene: 6. CDR3 length: 16 residues. The germline CDR1 and CDR2 sequences are LNHNV and YYDKDF (reference sequence). CDR3 sequence (DNA): TGTGCCACCAGCTTCGGGACTAGCGGGAGAGAAGATACGCAGTATTTT. It encodes CATSFGTSGREDTQYF.

The CDR3 sequence is CASRFTGIEGEQFF. The CDR3 DNA is TGTGCCAGCAGATTTACCGGGATAGAGGGCGAGCAGTTCTTC. The chain carries TRBV6-5 and TRBJ2-1, with D perhaps matching TRBD2 (5 bases). The germline CDR1 and CDR2 sequences are MNHEY and SVGAGI. The CDR3 sequence is 14 residues long. The V gene lost 6 bases and the J gene lost 10 bases, with 19 bases spanning the gap.

This chain connects TRBV2 to TRBJ2-1; 12 nucleotides line up with TRBD2. This CDR3 spans 19 amino acids. V dropped 1 base and J dropped 0; count of bases not matched to a gene: 7. Germline V gene data show CDR1 as SNHLY and CDR2 as FYNNEI. The CDR3 here is CASSEEGTSGRSSYNEQFF. CDR3 bases: TGTGCCAGCAGTGAAGAAGGGACTAGCGGGCGAAGCTCCTACAATGAGCAGTTCTTC.

The rearrangement uses TRBV7-9 and TRBJ1-1; D gene uncertain. In germline, CDR1 is SEHNR, CDR2 FQNEAQ (reference sequence). The CDR3 is 13 residues long. V was clipped by 2 bases and J by 1 base, with 5 bases between them. DNA for the CDR3: TGTGCCAGCAGCTTATCCCAGAACACTGAAGCTTTCTTT. Residues: CASSLSQNTEAFF.

The rearrangement uses TRBV7-9 and TRBJ2-7, with a weak D call TRBD2 (6 bases). Germline loops: CDR1 SEHNR, CDR2 FQNEAQ (reference sequence). This CDR3 comprises 14 residues. V was cut by 3 bases and J by 1 base, with 10 bases left in between. The CDR3 DNA follows: TGTGCCAGCAGCTTGGCAGGGAGGTCCTACGAGCAGTACTTC. Translating gives CASSLAGRSYEQYF.

The rearrangement joins TRBV5-1 to TRBJ2-7; TRBD1 might be the D (6 bases). Trimming left V 0 bases short and J 2 bases short, with 12 bases between. The length of the CDR3 is 15 residues. Germline loops: CDR1 SGHRS, CDR2 YFSETQ. The DNA of the CDR3 is TGCGCCAGCAGCTTGGAGGGGCCAGGGGCCTACGAGCAGTACTTC. Protein sequence: CASSLEGPGAYEQYF.

The CDR3 DNA is TGTGCCAGCAGCTTCGGCGGGCAGTCTGAAGCTTTCTTT. This gives the protein CASSFGGQSEAFF. The rearrangement joins TRBV7-9 to TRBJ1-1, with D hard to call. Germline CDR1 and CDR2: SEHNR and FQNEAQ (reference sequence). CDR3 length: 13 residues. V dropped 3 bases and J dropped 6 bases, with 11 bases sitting between them. Full variable domain (missing parts from reference TRBV7-9 and TRBJ1-1): DTGVSQNPRHKITKRGQNVTFRCDPISEHNRLYWYRQTLGQGPEFLTYFQNEAQLEKSRLLSDRFSAERPKGSFSTLEIQRTEQGDSAMYLCASSFGGQSEAFFGQGTRLTVV.

V usage is TRBV7-2 and J usage is TRBJ1-6, with D unclear. Trimming cost V 2 bases and J 10 bases, with 12 bases left between them. This CDR3 has 14 residues. Germline V gene sequence: CDR1 SGHTA, CDR2 FQGNSA. In DNA form, the CDR3 reads TGTGCCAGCAGCTTAATGACATCAAGGTCACCCCTCCACTTT. Residues: CASSLMTSRSPLHF. The full variable domain, with the rest looked up from reference TRBV7-2 and TRBJ1-6, is GAGVSQSPSNKVTEKGKDVELRCDPISGHTALYWYRQSLGQGLEFLIYFQGNSAPDKSGLPSDRFSAERTGGSVSTLTIQRTQQEDSAVYLCASSLMTSRSPLHFGNGTRLTVT.

The genes are TRBV6-1 and TRBJ1-1; D ambiguous. CDR3 size: 15 residues. V was trimmed by 1 base and J by 5 bases, leaving 14 bases between them. CDR1 is MNHNS, CDR2 SASEGT, per germline. CDR3 sequence (DNA): TGTGCCAGCAGTGAAGTGATCGGGAGCCGGACTGAAGCTTTCTTT. This translates into CASSEVIGSRTEAFF.

The chain carries TRBV7-3 and TRBJ2-1, with D maybe TRBD2 (5 bases). Germline lookup yields CDR1 SGHTA and CDR2 FQGTGA. The CDR3 consists of 13 residues. V lost 1 base and J 10 bases, leaving 11 bases between the germline ends. Written as DNA, the CDR3 is TGTGCCAGCAGCTTAAAGGAGGCCGCGGAGCAGTTCTTC. Translation: CASSLKEAAEQFF.

The chain joins TRBV5-1 to TRBJ1-2, with 7 bases lining up with TRBD1. Germline V gives CDR1 SGHRS, CDR2 YFSETQ. Germline trimming cut 0 bases from V and 8 bases from J; bases unmatched to any gene: 7. The CDR3 has 14 residues. The CDR3 DNA sequence: TGCGCCAGCAGCTTGGAAGGGGGCGCGGGAGGCTACACCTTC. Its protein product is CASSLEGGAGGYTF.

The chain couples TRBV2 to TRBJ2-3, with a tentative D call TRBD1 (5 bases). The CDR3 loop spans 15 amino acids. With 7 bases removed from V and 3 bases from J, the gap between germline ends came to 17 bases. Germline assignment: CDR1 SNHLY and CDR2 FYNNEI. This CDR3 reads CASMHDRLWTDTQYF. Here the CDR3 DNA reads TGTGCCAGCATGCACGACAGACTTTGGACAGATACGCAGTATTTT.

The chain links TRBV15 to TRBJ2-7; TRBD1 aligns across 7 bases. V was pared by 4 bases and J by 2 bases, with 8 bases of the junction left unmatched. The germline CDR1 and CDR2 sequences are LNHNV and YYDKDF (reference sequence). This CDR3 has 15 amino acids. The CDR3 loop reads CATSTEGQKTYEQYF. The CDR3, as DNA: TGTGCCACCAGCACAGAGGGACAGAAAACCTACGAGCAGTACTTC. The entire variable domain, with the rest obtained from reference TRBV15 and TRBJ2-7, is as follows: DAMVIQNPRYQVTQFGKPVTLSCSQTLNHNVMYWYQQKSSQAPKLLFHYYDKDFNNEADTPDNFQSRRPNTSFCFLDIRSPGLGDTAMYLCATSTEGQKTYEQYFGPGTRLTVT.

The chain has TRBV7-3 and TRBJ2-1; 8 bases are a match to TRBD1. CDR3 length: 15 residues. Germline V gene lookup returns CDR1 SGHTA and CDR2 FQGTGA. After removal of 1 base from V and 2 bases from J, the junction contained 1 base not matched to a gene. Written as DNA, the CDR3 is TGTGCCAGCAGCTTAATGGACAGGGCCTACAATGAGCAGTTCTTC. Its translation is CASSLMDRAYNEQFF.

V usage is TRBV7-3 and J usage is TRBJ2-1; 8 bases are shared with TRBD2. V lost 0 bases to trimming and J lost 4 bases; unmatched junction nucleotides: 8. Germline CDR1 SGHTA, CDR2 FQGTGA. The CDR3 runs 17 residues. The CDR3, as DNA: TGTGCCAGCAGCTTAACGAGGGATAGCGGGACGTACAATGAGCAGTTCTTC. It codes for CASSLTRDSGTYNEQFF.

The chain has TRBV27 and TRBJ1-1; tentative D call: TRBD1 (5 bases). Between the trimmed V and J ends, which lost 5 bases and 1 base, there was a span of 8 bases. Germline values: CDR1 MNHEY, CDR2 SMNVEV (reference sequence). The CDR3 length is 13 residues. The CDR3 spells CASSGQGNTEAFF. The CDR3 DNA is TGTGCCAGCAGTGGTCAGGGGAACACTGAAGCTTTCTTT.

This chain links TRBV4-3 with TRBJ2-5; a weak D match, TRBD1 (5 bases). Trimming shortened V by 1 base and J by 2 bases, and 11 bases separated the two germline ends. The CDR3 covers 15 residues. CDR1 and CDR2 (germline): LGHNA, YSLEER. The CDR3 loop reads CASSQVAGRQETQYF. The CDR3 DNA reads TGCGCCAGCAGCCAAGTGGCAGGGCGGCAAGAGACCCAGTACTTC.

The J gene is TRBJ2-5, the V gene TRBV18; 13 nucleotides match TRBD2. The germline gives CDR1 KGHSH, CDR2 LQKENI. The CDR3 spans 16 residues. With 3 bases clipped from V and 1 base from J, the junction kept 2 bases outside the gene matches. The chain's CDR3 is CASSPTSGGIQETQYF. The CDR3 nucleotides are TGTGCCAGCTCACCGACTAGCGGGGGGATCCAAGAGACCCAGTACTTC.

The chain is built from TRBV7-3 and TRBJ2-7; D perhaps matches TRBD2 (5 bases). This CDR3 is 15 amino acids long. V gave up 1 base and J gave up 3 bases, with 13 bases separating them. Looked up from germline, CDR1 is SGHTA and CDR2 is FQGTGA. CDR3 region: CASSLIPGNRYEQYF. The DNA for the CDR3 is TGTGCCAGCAGCTTAATTCCGGGGAATCGCTACGAGCAGTACTTC. Full variable domain (missing parts from reference TRBV7-3 and TRBJ2-7): GAGVSQTPSNKVTEKGKYVELRCDPISGHTALYWYRQSLGQGPEFLIYFQGTGAADDSGLPNDRFFAVRPEGSVSTLKIQRTERGDSAVYLCASSLIPGNRYEQYFGPGTRLTVT.

V and J are TRBV28 and TRBJ1-2; possibly TRBD1 for D (5 bases). The CDR3 sequence is 13 residues long. V gave up 2 bases and J gave up 8 bases, with 12 bases separating them. Germline values: CDR1 MDHEN, CDR2 SYDVKM. The CDR3 sequence: CASSLGGYLGYTF. The DNA for the CDR3 is TGTGCCAGCAGTTTAGGGGGGTATCTCGGCTACACCTTC.

This chain uses TRBV2 with TRBJ1-2, with D possibly TRBD1 on 6 matching bases. The CDR3 loop spans 15 amino acids. Trimming cost V 3 bases and J 5 bases, with 16 bases left between them. The germline V gene encodes CDR1 SNHLY and CDR2 FYNNEI. The CDR3 is CASSEGTWGGYGYTF. Here the CDR3 DNA reads TGTGCCAGCAGTGAGGGGACATGGGGTGGGTATGGCTACACCTTC.

This clone came up once. CDR3: CASSLAEMNTEAFF. The CDR3 DNA sequence: TGTGCCAGCAGCTTAGCGGAGATGAACACTGAAGCTTTCTTT. The chain carries TRBV7-8 and TRBJ1-1, with no clear D. The CDR3 is 14 residues long. CDR1 and CDR2 (germline): SGHVS, FQNEAQ. Trimming took off 0 bases at V and 0 bases at J, with 5 bases between the two ends.

V usage is TRBV27 and J usage is TRBJ2-1; D is ambiguous. CDR1 and CDR2 (germline): MNHEY, SMNVEV (reference sequence). V shed 3 bases and J shed 1 base, with 13 bases lying between them. CDR3 length: 16 amino acids. In DNA, the CDR3 is TGTGCCAGCAGTTTCAGAGGTCTTGGTTCCTACAATGAGCAGTTCTTC. It encodes CASSFRGLGSYNEQFF.

The J gene is TRBJ2-7, the V gene TRBV12-5; no firm D call. Germline V gene sequence: CDR1 LGHNT, CDR2 FRNRAP. The CDR3 length is 16 residues. V was cut by 5 bases and J by 7 bases, with 24 bases left in between. For the CDR3, the DNA is TGTGCTAGTGGTCTCGTGACGATACCCTGGCAGGAAGAGCAGTACTTC. As protein: CASGLVTIPWQEEQYF.

The chain employs TRBV7-3 and TRBJ2-2; TRBD2 matches at 7 bases. Germline assignment: CDR1 SGHTA and CDR2 FQGTGA. The CDR3 has 17 amino acids. J was trimmed by 6 bases and V by 0 bases; bases with no gene match: 10. The CDR3 DNA is TGTGCCAGCAGCTTAACGCGGATCAGGGAGGGACCCGGGGAGCTGTTTTTT. Its protein is CASSLTRIREGPGELFF.